This T cell receptor beta chain was profiled in a study of blood T cell repertoires in COVID-19. Study-wide context: PBMCs, B-cell-depleted T cells, or T cells were the source of the cDNA or gDNA that made up the material.

Generated by immunoSEQ multiplex PCR, the TCRdb table keeps only in-frame clones and is missing some. Here the sample spans around 130,000 clones, about 80% being singletons. V was pared by 5 bases and J by 3 bases, with 10 bases between. The CDR3 extends over 13 amino acids. Germline V gives CDR1 SNHLY, CDR2 FYNNEI. This TCR came from a human donor in a cohort sampled during active COVID-19. The chain recombines TRBV2 with TRBJ1-2, with D uncertain. Sequencing was performed on peripheral blood. In nucleotides, the CDR3 is TGTGCCAGCAGTTACAGCGGTGACTATGGCTACACCTTC. Amino acids: CASSYSGDYGYTF.